This passage covers 25 T cell receptor beta chains from one sample sequenced in a study of blood T cell repertoires in COVID-19. TCRdb keeps only in-frame clones here, not all; method: immunoSEQ multiplex PCR. Among 210,000 or so clones, about 90% were seen once, and the ten largest hold roughly 2.5%. Sequenced input: peripheral blood. These receptor sequences come from a man aged 25 to 45 with COVID-19, enrolled during active disease.

This sequence joins TRBV19 and TRBJ2-1; 10 positions agree with TRBD2. Looked up from germline, CDR1 is LNHDA and CDR2 is SQIVND (reference sequence). V was clipped by 1 base and J by 6 bases; unmatched bases: 6. The CDR3 spans 16 residues. As DNA, the CDR3 is TGTGCCAGTAGTATAGGTCTAGCGGGAGCAGGCAATGAGCAGTTCTTC. It translates to CASSIGLAGAGNEQFF. The full variable domain, rest sourced from reference TRBV19 and TRBJ2-1, is DGGITQSPKYLFRKEGQNVTLSCEQNLNHDAMYWYRQDPGQGLRLIYYSQIVNDFQKGDIAEGYSVSREKKESFPLTVTSAQKNPTAFYLCASSIGLAGAGNEQFFGPGTRLTVL.

V is TRBV7-2 and J is TRBJ1-5, with D possibly TRBD1 on 6 matching bases. This CDR3 has 15 residues. The V end was cut by 5 bases, the J end by 0 bases, with 11 bases between. CDR1 and CDR2 from the germline V gene are SGHTA and FQGNSA. Written as DNA, the CDR3 is TGTGCCAGCAGCCCCAGGGGTTATAGCAATCAGCCCCAGCATTTT. Encoded protein: CASSPRGYSNQPQHF. The full variable domain, its missing parts supplied by reference TRBV7-2 and TRBJ1-5, is GAGVSQSPSNKVTEKGKDVELRCDPISGHTALYWYRQSLGQGLEFLIYFQGNSAPDKSGLPSDRFSAERTGGSVSTLTIQRTQQEDSAVYLCASSPRGYSNQPQHFGDGTRLSIL.

The rearrangement uses TRBV7-2 and TRBJ2-2; the match to TRBD1 covers 8 bases. The ends lost 4 bases at V and 2 bases at J; junction bases unmatched: 9. This CDR3 is built from 17 residues. The V gene's germline CDR1 is SGHTA and CDR2 FQGNSA. CDR3 bases: TGTGCCAGCAGCTGGGGGCCCAGGGGGCCAAACACCGGGGAGCTGTTTTTT. Residues: CASSWGPRGPNTGELFF.

The chain uses TRBV2 and TRBJ2-6; tentatively, D is TRBD1 (6 bases). Germline CDR1 SNHLY, CDR2 FYNNEI. This CDR3 contains 15 residues. The ends were cut back, 5 bases at V and 1 base at J, with 9 bases in the middle. CDR3 in DNA: TGTGCCAGCAGTCTCAGGGGTTCTGGGGCCAACGTCCTGACTTTC. It is translated as CASSLRGSGANVLTF.

This chain joins TRBV6-5 and TRBJ1-2; 7 bases agree with TRBD1. Germline CDR1 MNHEY, CDR2 SVGAGI. This CDR3 spans 15 amino acids. The junction had 9 bases not matched to a gene; V was cut back by 4 bases and J by 4 bases. The CDR3 DNA reads TGTGCCAGCAGTTCCCGACAGGGCTCGGGCTATGGCTACACCTTC. This encodes CASSSRQGSGYGYTF.

The chain joins TRBV18 to TRBJ1-2; TRBD1 matches at 9 bases. V was clipped by 2 bases and J by 8 bases; unmatched bases: 6. The CDR3 length is 14 residues. Per the germline V gene, CDR1 is KGHSH and CDR2 is LQKENI. The chain's CDR3 is CASSPGDRGKGYTF. Here the CDR3 DNA reads TGTGCCAGCTCACCAGGTGACAGGGGGAAAGGCTACACCTTC.

The V gene is TRBV5-8, the J gene TRBJ1-4, with 8 bases identical to TRBD1. The CDR3 totals 15 residues. The germline CDR1 and CDR2 sequences are SGHTS and YDEGEE. V lost 2 bases, J lost 5 bases, and 5 bases stayed unmatched. CDR3 DNA sequence: TGTGCCAGCAGCTTCTGGACAGGGTTGAATGAAAAACTGTTTTTT. It specifies CASSFWTGLNEKLFF.

The V and J genes are TRBV4-2 and TRBJ2-2, with D perhaps matching TRBD2 (6 bases). V lost 1 base to trimming and J lost 1 base, with 19 bases between them. This CDR3 comprises 19 residues. Germline V lookup: CDR1 LGHNA, CDR2 YNFKEQ. CDR3 DNA sequence: TGTGCCAGCAGCCAAGGTACCGATCGGCGGGATAAGAACACCGGGGAGCTGTTTTTT. Residues: CASSQGTDRRDKNTGELFF.

Details on this clone: The junction does not match germline at one end; this may be a read error. V usage is TRBV6-2 or TRBV6-3 and J usage is TRBJ1-2; no clear D gene. The CDR3 extends over 13 amino acids. CDR1 and CDR2 (germline): MNHEY, SVGEGT. In DNA form, the CDR3 reads TGTGCCAGCAGGTACTTGAGTAACTATGGCTACACCTTC. It specifies CASRYLSNYGYTF.

This CDR3 reads CASSVAPPSDTQYF. CDR3 DNA: TGTGCCAGCAGCGTAGCTCCCCCGTCAGATACGCAGTATTTT. V usage is TRBV9 and J usage is TRBJ2-3; D is ambiguous. V lost 0 bases, J lost 4 bases, and 9 bases lay in between. The CDR3 is 14 amino acids. Germline V gene lookup returns CDR1 SGDLS and CDR2 YYNGEE. Full variable domain (remainder filled in from reference TRBV9 and TRBJ2-3): DSGVTQTPKHLITATGQRVTLRCSPRSGDLSVYWYQQSLDQGLQFLIQYYNGEERAKGNILERFSAQQFPDLHSELNLSSLELGDSALYFCASSVAPPSDTQYFGPGTRLTVL.

In the case of this clone: Other DNA sequences in the same sample also yield this CDR3. The chain couples TRBV5-1 to TRBJ1-1; weak D call: TRBD1 (6 bases). The germline gives CDR1 SGHRS, CDR2 YFSETQ. The length of the CDR3 is 14 residues. V dropped 0 bases and J dropped 2 bases, with 8 bases sitting between them. The CDR3 DNA reads as TGCGCCAGCAGCTTGGGGGGGCTAAACACTGAAGCTTTCTTT. Translated: CASSLGGLNTEAFF.

The chain links TRBV6-4 to TRBJ2-6; the D gene is possibly TRBD1 (6 bases). This CDR3 is built from 16 residues. V shed 11 bases and J shed 0 bases, with 17 bases lying between them. The V gene's germline CDR1 is MRHNA and CDR2 SNTAGT. CDR3 residues: CAGAPGQFSGANVLTF. CDR3 nucleotide sequence: TGTGCCGGAGCGCCTGGACAGTTCTCTGGGGCCAACGTCCTGACTTTC.

This clone has more than one count but fewer than ten. The rearrangement links TRBV7-8 to TRBJ1-2, with 8 bases that match TRBD1. The V and J ends lost 1 base and 4 bases, in that order; junction bases with no gene match: 8. The CDR3 sequence is 16 residues long. Germline V gene lookup returns CDR1 SGHVS and CDR2 FQNEAQ. For the CDR3, the DNA is TGTGCCAGCAGCTTAGGTTATTGGACAGGGCCCTATGGCTACACCTTC. Encoded protein: CASSLGYWTGPYGYTF.

The chain combines TRBV6-2 or TRBV6-3 with TRBJ2-7, with TRBD2 identical over 9 bases. CDR1 is MNHEY, CDR2 SVGEGT, per germline. CDR3 size: 15 residues. After removal of 4 bases from V and 4 bases from J, the junction contained 8 bases not matched to a gene. The DNA for the CDR3 is TGTGCCAGCAGTTCCCCCGGGACTAGCAAGTACGAGCAGTACTTC. Residues: CASSSPGTSKYEQYF.

V and J are TRBV9 and TRBJ1-6; 9 bases match TRBD1. The CDR3 is 15 residues long. Unmatched junction bases numbered 5, after V lost 3 bases and J lost 7 bases. Germline lookup yields CDR1 SGDLS and CDR2 YYNGEE. DNA of the CDR3: TGTGCCAGCAGCGCCTTACAGGGGGCAAATTCACCCCTCCACTTT. As protein: CASSALQGANSPLHF. The full variable domain, in which reference TRBV9 and TRBJ1-6 provide the parts outside the CDR3, is DSGVTQTPKHLITATGQRVTLRCSPRSGDLSVYWYQQSLDQGLQFLIQYYNGEERAKGNILERFSAQQFPDLHSELNLSSLELGDSALYFCASSALQGANSPLHFGNGTRLTVT.

The rearrangement links TRBV7-3 to TRBJ2-3; D is perhaps TRBD2 (6 bases). The CDR3 consists of 15 residues. The V and J ends lost 6 bases and 5 bases respectively, with 18 bases between them. Germline CDR1 SGHTA, CDR2 FQGTGA. CDR3 sequence: CASRKGAVGGDTQYF. As DNA, the CDR3 is TGTGCCAGCAGAAAAGGGGCGGTCGGGGGAGATACGCAGTATTTT.

The chain links TRBV6-5 to TRBJ1-1, with D perhaps matching TRBD1 (5 bases). CDR1 and CDR2 from the germline V gene are MNHEY and SVGAGI. V shed 2 bases and J shed 7 bases, with 14 bases lying between them. CDR3 length equals 14 residues. The CDR3 bases are TGTGCCAGCAGTTACCTTGGGGCGGGGGGTGAAGCTTTCTTT. It translates to CASSYLGAGGEAFF.

The chain combines TRBV6-5 with TRBJ1-5; maybe TRBD1 (6 bases). This CDR3 spans 15 amino acids. Trimming removed 0 bases from V and 5 bases from J, with 11 bases in between. The germline V gene encodes CDR1 MNHEY and CDR2 SVGAGI. The CDR3 sequence is CASSYSNSGDQPQHF. The CDR3 DNA follows: TGTGCCAGCAGTTACTCGAACTCAGGGGATCAGCCCCAGCATTTT.

The J gene is TRBJ2-1, the V gene TRBV7-3, with D tentatively TRBD2 (6 bases). Trimming took 1 base from V and 12 from J, leaving 10 bases between them. Germline V lookup: CDR1 SGHTA, CDR2 FQGTGA. The CDR3 is 12 residues long. CDR3 nucleotides: TGTGCCAGCAGCTTAAGGGGGGAGAGGCAGTTCTTC. Translated, it gives CASSLRGERQFF.

V and J are TRBV6-5 and TRBJ2-3; possible D gene TRBD1, 7 bases. The CDR3 length is 14 residues. Germline V gives CDR1 MNHEY, CDR2 SVGAGI. V was pared by 5 bases and J by 5 bases, with 14 bases between. CDR3 sequence reads: CASSRAGGQDTQYF. CDR3 DNA: TGTGCCAGCAGTAGGGCAGGGGGGCAAGATACGCAGTATTTT.

DNA of the CDR3: TGTGCCTGGAACAGGGGAGGAACTGAAGCTTTCTTT. Its protein product is CAWNRGGTEAFF. The chain combines TRBV30 with TRBJ1-1; 7 bases agree with TRBD1. The CDR3 is 12 amino acids. The J segment lost 5 bases and the V segment lost 4 bases, leaving 4 bases of the junction unmatched. CDR1 and CDR2 (germline): GTSNPN, SVGIG (reference sequence). Supplemented by reference TRBV30 and TRBJ1-1, the full variable domain reads SQTIHQWPATLVQPVGSPLSLECTVEGTSNPNLYWYRQAAGRGLQLLFYSVGIGQISSEVPQNLSASRPQDRQFILSSKKLLLSDSGFYLCAWNRGGTEAFFGQGTRLTVV.

Written as DNA, the CDR3 is TGTGCCAGCGGGACAGGGGGCCGACTTTATGGCTACACCTTC. Protein sequence: CASGTGGRLYGYTF. V and J are TRBV6-5 and TRBJ1-2; 12 positions agree with TRBD1. CDR3 length: 14 amino acids. V lost 8 bases, J lost 5 bases, and 6 bases stayed unmatched. The germline CDR1 and CDR2 sequences are MNHEY and SVGAGI.

CDR3 nucleotide sequence: TGTGCCAGCAGGGGGGGGTTGGGCTATGGCTACACCTTC. Translating it yields CASRGGLGYGYTF. The V call is TRBV27, the J call TRBJ1-2; a possible D gene is TRBD1 (5 bases). Germline lookup yields CDR1 MNHEY and CDR2 SMNVEV (reference sequence). Trimming removed 6 bases from V and 4 bases from J, with 12 bases in between. This CDR3 region has 13 residues.

The CDR3: CASSLRQTGELFF. The CDR3 bases are TGCGCCAGCAGCTTAAGACAGACCGGGGAGCTGTTTTTT. The chain carries TRBV5-1 and TRBJ2-2; a weak D match, TRBD1 (5 bases). V was clipped by 2 bases and J by 5 bases, with 7 bases between them. This CDR3 region has 13 residues. Germline CDR1 reads SGHRS; CDR2 reads YFSETQ.

There are a few counts of this clone. The rearrangement uses TRBV5-4 and TRBJ1-3; 8 bases map to TRBD1. The length of the CDR3 is 16 residues. Trimming cost V 5 bases and J 4 bases; bases outside gene matches: 11. CDR1 is SGHNT and CDR2 is YYREEE in the germline V gene (reference sequence). For the CDR3, the DNA is TGTGCCAGCAGTTCAATTGACAGGGGACAAGGAAACACCATATATTTT. Protein product: CASSSIDRGQGNTIYF.